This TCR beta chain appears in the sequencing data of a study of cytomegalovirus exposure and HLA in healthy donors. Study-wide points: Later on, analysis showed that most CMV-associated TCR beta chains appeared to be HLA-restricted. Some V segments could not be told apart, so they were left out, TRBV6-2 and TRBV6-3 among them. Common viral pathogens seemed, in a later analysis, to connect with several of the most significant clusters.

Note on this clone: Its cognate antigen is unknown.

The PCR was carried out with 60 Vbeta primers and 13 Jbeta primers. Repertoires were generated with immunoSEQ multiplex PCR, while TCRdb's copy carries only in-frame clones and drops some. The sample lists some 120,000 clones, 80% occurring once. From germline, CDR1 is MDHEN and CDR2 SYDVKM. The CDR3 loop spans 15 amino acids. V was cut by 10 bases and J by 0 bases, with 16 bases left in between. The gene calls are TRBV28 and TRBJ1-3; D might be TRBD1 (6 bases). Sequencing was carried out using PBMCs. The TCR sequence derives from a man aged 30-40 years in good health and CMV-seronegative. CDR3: CAITDSTLSGNTIYF. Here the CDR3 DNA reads TGTGCCATAACGGACAGCACACTCTCTGGAAACACCATATATTTT.